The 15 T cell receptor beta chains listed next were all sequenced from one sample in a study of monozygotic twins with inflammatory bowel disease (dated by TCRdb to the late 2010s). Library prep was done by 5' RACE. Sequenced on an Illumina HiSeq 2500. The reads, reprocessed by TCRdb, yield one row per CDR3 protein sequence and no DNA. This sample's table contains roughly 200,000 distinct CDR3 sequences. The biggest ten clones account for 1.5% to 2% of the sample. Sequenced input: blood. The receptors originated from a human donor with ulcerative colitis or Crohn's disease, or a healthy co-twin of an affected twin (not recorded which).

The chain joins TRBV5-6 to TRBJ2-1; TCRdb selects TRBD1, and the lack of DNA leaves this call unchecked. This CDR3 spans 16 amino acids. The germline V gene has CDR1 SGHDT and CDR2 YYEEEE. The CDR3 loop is CASSPLKRGSYNEQFF.

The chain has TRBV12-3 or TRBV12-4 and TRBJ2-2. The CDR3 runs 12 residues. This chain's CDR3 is CASSTATGELFF.

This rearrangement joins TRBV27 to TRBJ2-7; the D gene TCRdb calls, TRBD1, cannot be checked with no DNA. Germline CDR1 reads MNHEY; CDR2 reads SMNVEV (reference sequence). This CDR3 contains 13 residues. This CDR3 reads CASSPRQGGEQYF.

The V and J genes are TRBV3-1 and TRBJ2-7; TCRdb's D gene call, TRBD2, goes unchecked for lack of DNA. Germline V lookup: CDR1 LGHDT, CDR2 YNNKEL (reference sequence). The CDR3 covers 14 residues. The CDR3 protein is CASSLSGVGDEQYF.

CDR3 residues: CASRETSGGYTDTQYF. V usage is TRBV25-1 and J usage is TRBJ2-3; TCRdb calls TRBD2, which cannot be checked without DNA. Germline CDR1 reads MGHDK; CDR2 reads SYGVNS. The CDR3 sequence is 16 residues long. The complete variable domain, with remaining parts taken from reference TRBV25-1 and TRBJ2-3, reads EADIYQTPRYLVIGTGKKITLECSQTMGHDKMYWYQQDPGMELHLIHYSYGVNSTEKGDLSSESTVSRIRTEHFPLTLESARPSHTSQYLCASRETSGGYTDTQYFGPGTRLTVL.

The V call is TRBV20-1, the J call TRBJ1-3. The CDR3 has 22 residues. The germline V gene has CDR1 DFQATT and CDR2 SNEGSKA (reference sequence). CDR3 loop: CSAPRNAGIFFYCSYSGNTIYF.

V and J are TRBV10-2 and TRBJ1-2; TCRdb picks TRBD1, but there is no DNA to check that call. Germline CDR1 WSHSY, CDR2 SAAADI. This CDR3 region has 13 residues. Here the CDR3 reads CASSETGSHGYTF.

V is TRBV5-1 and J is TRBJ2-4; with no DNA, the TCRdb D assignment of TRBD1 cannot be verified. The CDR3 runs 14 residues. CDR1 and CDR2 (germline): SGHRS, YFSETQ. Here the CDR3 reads CASSLEGQKNIQYF.

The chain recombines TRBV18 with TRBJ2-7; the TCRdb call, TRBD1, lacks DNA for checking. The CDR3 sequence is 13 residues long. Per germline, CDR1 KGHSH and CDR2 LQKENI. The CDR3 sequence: CASSLGVWAEQYF. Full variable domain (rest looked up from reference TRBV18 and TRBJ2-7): NAGVMQNPRHLVRRRGQEARLRCSPMKGHSHVYWYRQLPEEGLKFMVYLQKENIIDESGMPKERFSAEFPKEGPSILRIQQVVRGDSAAYFCASSLGVWAEQYFGPGTRLTVT.

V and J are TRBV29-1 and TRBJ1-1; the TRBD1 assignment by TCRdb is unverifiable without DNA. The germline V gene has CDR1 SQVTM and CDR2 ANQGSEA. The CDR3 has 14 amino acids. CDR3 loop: CSVRGARVNTEAFF.

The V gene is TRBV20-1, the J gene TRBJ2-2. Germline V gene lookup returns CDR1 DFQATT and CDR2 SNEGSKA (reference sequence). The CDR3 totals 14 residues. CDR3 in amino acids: CSARDRKNTGELFF.

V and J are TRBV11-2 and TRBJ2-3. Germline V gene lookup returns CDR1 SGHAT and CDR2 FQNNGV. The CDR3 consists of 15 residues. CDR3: CASSLDLLRPDTQYF.

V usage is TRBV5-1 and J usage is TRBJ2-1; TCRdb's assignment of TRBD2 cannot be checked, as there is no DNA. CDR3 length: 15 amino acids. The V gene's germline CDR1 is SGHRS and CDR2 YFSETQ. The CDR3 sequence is CASSLGGSRGNEQFF.

CDR3 in amino acids: CSVEDRGGRETEAFF. The chain combines TRBV29-1 with TRBJ1-1. The CDR3 has 15 residues. The germline gives CDR1 SQVTM, CDR2 ANQGSEA.

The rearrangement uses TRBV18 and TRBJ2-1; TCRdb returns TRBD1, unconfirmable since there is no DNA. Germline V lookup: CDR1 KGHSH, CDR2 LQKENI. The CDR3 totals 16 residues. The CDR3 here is CASSPPRGGGVDEQFF.